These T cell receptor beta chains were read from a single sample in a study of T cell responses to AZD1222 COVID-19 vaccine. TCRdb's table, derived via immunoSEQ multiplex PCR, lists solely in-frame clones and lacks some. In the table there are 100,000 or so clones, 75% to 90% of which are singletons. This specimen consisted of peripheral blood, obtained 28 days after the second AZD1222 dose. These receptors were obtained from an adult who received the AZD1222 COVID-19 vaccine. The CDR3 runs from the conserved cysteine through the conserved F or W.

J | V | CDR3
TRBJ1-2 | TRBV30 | CAWSEGRGNGGYTF
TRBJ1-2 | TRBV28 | CASRLQGPYGYTF
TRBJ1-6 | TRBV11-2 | CASSLQGQAGNSPLHF
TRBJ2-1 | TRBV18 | CASSPRSGRVYNEQFF
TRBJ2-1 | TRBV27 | CASSLLASGSGNEQFF
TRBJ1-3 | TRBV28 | CASRNLGGGWSGNTIYF
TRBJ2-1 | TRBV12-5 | CASGSPSGTIYNEQFF
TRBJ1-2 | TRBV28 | CASSWSPGLANYGYTF
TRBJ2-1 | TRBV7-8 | CASSSVIAGDSYNEQFF
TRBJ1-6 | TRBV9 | CASSVAGGPNSPLHF
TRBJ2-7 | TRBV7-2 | CASSPSRDSTYEQYF
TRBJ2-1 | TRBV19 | CASSGTFLENEQFF
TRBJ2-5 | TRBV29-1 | CSVEPQYQETQYF
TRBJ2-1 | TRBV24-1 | CATSDTGLAASSYNEQFF
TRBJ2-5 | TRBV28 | CASSAGQGRETQYF
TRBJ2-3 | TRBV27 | CASSGGTSGHGDTQYF
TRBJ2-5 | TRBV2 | CASSEASGWETQYF
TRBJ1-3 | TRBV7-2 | CASSLVGLGSGNTIYF
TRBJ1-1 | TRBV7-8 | CASSSEDRGGGTEAFF
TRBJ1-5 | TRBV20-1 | CSASLQGSNQPQHF
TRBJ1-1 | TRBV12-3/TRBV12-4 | CASNTDSFTEAFF
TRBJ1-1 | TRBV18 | CASSPFAAGGKTEAFF
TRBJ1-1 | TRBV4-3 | CASSQDSRGASTEAFF
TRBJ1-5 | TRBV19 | CASTRGGFNQPQHF
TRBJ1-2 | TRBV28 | CASSSGTGHYGYTF
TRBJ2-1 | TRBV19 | CASSIVGLAGVSRYNEQFF
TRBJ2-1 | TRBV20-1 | CSAPLDGEQFF
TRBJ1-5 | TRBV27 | CASSFAGGSLISPMHF
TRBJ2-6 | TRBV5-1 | CASSLNTGPGANVLTF